Listed below are T cell receptor beta chains from one sample, sequenced in a study of siplizumab effects on memory and regulatory T cells. Generated by immunoSEQ multiplex PCR, the TCRdb table keeps only in-frame clones and is missing some. The sample includes roughly 60,000 clones, roughly 93% of them seen just once. Sequences were obtained from CD8+ T cells sorted from blood. These receptors were obtained from a human donor in good health. Each CDR3 is given with its conserved first and last residue. The D gene is left open where the match is weak. The listing skips clone size in some rows; elsewhere it reads once, few, many or a size class.

clone_size d_call j_call v_call cdr3_nt cdr3_aa
. TRBD2 TRBJ2-7 TRBV7-2 TGTGCCAGCAGCTTTCCCCTAGCGGGAGTCTACGAGCAGTACTTC CASSFPLAGVYEQYF
. . TRBJ1-1 TRBV7-9 TGTGCCAGCAGCTCAGGAGAGAACACTGAAGCTTTCTTT CASSSGENTEAFF
. . TRBJ2-7 TRBV30 TGTGCCTGGAATTATATGGGGGGCGACGAGCAGTACTTC CAWNYMGGDEQYF
. . TRBJ2-2 TRBV7-3 TGTGCCAGCAGCCTCAACAGGGAGACCGGGGAGCTGTTTTTT CASSLNRETGELFF
. . TRBJ2-1 TRBV28 TGTGCCAGCAGTCCACTTACCGACCTCTCAAAAGACAATGAGCAGTTCTTC CASSPLTDLSKDNEQFF
. TRBD1 TRBJ2-7 TRBV29-1 TGCAGCGTCACCGACAGGGGAATCTCCTACGAGCAGTACTTC CSVTDRGISYEQYF
. . TRBJ1-1 TRBV19 TGTGCCAGTAGTATTTGGGGTAGGGACACTGAAGCTTTCTTT CASSIWGRDTEAFF
. TRBD2 TRBJ2-2 TRBV9 TGTGCCAGCAGCGTAGGGACTAGCGCTAGCGGGGAGCTGTTTTTT CASSVGTSASGELFF
. . TRBJ2-1 TRBV10-3 TGTGCCATCAGCTCAACAGCAGAAAGCTCCTACAATGAGCAGTTCTTC CAISSTAESSYNEQFF
. . TRBJ2-3 TRBV2 TGTGCCAGCAGCTTAGGGGCAGATACGCAGTATTTT CASSLGADTQYF
. . TRBJ1-5 TRBV5-1 TGCGCCAGCAGCTTGGGGGGGGAGGCTCAGCCCCAGCATTTT CASSLGGEAQPQHF
. . TRBJ2-7 TRBV19 TGTGCCAGTAGCATCGGACAGTGGGGCTACGAGCAGTACTTC CASSIGQWGYEQYF
. . TRBJ2-2 TRBV9 TGTGCCAGCAGCGCAACGAACACCGGGGAGCTGTTTTTT CASSATNTGELFF
. TRBD1 TRBJ2-7 TRBV30 TGTGCCTGGATGGAGCCCGCCGGGACAGGGGCCTACGAGCAGTACTTC CAWMEPAGTGAYEQYF
. . TRBJ2-6 TRBV29-1 TGCAGCGTTGAGGGGGACTCTGGGGCCAACGTCCTGACTTTC CSVEGDSGANVLTF
. . TRBJ2-7 TRBV12-5 TGTGCTAGTGGGTACCCAGGCGGCGAGCAGTACTTC CASGYPGGEQYF
. . TRBJ1-4 TRBV4-1 TGCGCCAGCAGCCAAGGCTCAGGAATTTCAGCTAATGAAAAACTGTTTTTT CASSQGSGISANEKLFF
. . TRBJ2-3 TRBV25-1 TGTGCCAGCAGTGCCGGAGGGTTTAATACGCAGTATTTT CASSAGGFNTQYF
. TRBD2 TRBJ2-3 TRBV5-1 TGCGCCAGCAGCTTGGCCCCGCGGGAGGCGCCAGATACGCAGTATTTT CASSLAPREAPDTQYF
few TRBD2 TRBJ2-7 TRBV7-9 TGTGCCAGCAGCCAGGACACCCTAGCGGGAGGGATCAACGAGCAGTACTTC CASSQDTLAGGINEQYF
. . TRBJ2-3 TRBV27 TGTGCCAGCAGTTTATCGACTGCAGATACGCAGTATTTT CASSLSTADTQYF
. TRBD1 TRBJ2-2 TRBV7-2 TGTGCCAGCAGACGGACAGGGAGTCTTTTGGTTAACACCGGGGAGCTGTTTTTT CASRRTGSLLVNTGELFF
. TRBD2 TRBJ2-7 TRBV28 TGTGCCAGCAGTTTAGGGCGGGAGCCCTACGAGCAGTACTTC CASSLGREPYEQYF
. TRBD1 TRBJ1-1 TRBV28 TGTGCCAGCAGGCCCCGCCACAGGGGCCTGAACACTGAAGCTTTCTTT CASRPRHRGLNTEAFF
. . TRBJ2-5 TRBV5-4 TGTGCCAGCAGCTACGACAGGAAGCAAGAGACCCAGTACTTC CASSYDRKQETQYF